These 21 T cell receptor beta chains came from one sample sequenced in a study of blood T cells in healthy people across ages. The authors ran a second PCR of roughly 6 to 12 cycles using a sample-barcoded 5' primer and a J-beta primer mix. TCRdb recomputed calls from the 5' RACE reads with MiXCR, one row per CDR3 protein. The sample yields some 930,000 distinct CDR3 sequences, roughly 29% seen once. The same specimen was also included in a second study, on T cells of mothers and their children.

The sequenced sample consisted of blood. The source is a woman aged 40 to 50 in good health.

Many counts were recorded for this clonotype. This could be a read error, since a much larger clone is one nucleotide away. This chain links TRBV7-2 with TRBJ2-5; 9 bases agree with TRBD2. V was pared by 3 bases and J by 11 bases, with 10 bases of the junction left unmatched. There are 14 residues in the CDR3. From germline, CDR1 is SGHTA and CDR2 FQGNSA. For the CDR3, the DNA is TGTGCCAGCAGCTTTACCGGGACTAGCAGTGAGCAGTACTTC. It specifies CASSFTGTSSEQYF. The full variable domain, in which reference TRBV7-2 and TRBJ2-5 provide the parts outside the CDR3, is GAGVSQSPSNKVTEKGKDVELRCDPISGHTALYWYRQSLGQGLEFLIYFQGNSAPDKSGLPSDRFSAERTGGSVSTLTIQRTQQEDSAVYLCASSFTGTSSEQYFGPGTRLLVL.

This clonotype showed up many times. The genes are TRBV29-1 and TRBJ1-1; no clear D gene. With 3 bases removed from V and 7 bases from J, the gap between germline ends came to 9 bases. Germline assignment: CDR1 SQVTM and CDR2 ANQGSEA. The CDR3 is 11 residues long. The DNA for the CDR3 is TGCAGCGTTGAGGGGAAGCTTGAAGCTTTCTTT. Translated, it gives CSVEGKLEAFF.

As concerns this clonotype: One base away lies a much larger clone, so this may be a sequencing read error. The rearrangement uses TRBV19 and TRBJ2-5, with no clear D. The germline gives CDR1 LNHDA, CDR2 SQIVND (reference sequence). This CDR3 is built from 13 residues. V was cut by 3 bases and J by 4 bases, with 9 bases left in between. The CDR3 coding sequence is TGTGCCAGTAGTATTAATGTGCGAGAGACCCAGTACTTC. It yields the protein CASSINVRETQYF.

Here the CDR3 reads CASSIGQWNTGELFF. For the CDR3, the DNA is TGTGCCAGCAGTATAGGACAGTGGAACACCGGGGAGCTGTTTTTT. J is TRBJ2-2 and V is TRBV12-3 or TRBV12-4; TRBD1 is a possible D gene (6 bases). The CDR3 totals 15 residues. V was shortened by 5 bases and J by 1 base, with 11 bases between the two germline ends.

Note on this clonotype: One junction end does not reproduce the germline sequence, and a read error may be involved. The CDR3 region is CASSSGLAGGRLSYSEQFF. The CDR3 DNA is TGCGCCAGCAGCTCGGGACTAGCGGGGGGACGCCTCTCCTACAGTGAGCAGTTCTTC. The rearrangement links TRBV5-1 to TRBJ2-1; 15 positions match TRBD2. This CDR3 contains 19 residues. Germline V gives CDR1 SGHRS, CDR2 YFSETQ.

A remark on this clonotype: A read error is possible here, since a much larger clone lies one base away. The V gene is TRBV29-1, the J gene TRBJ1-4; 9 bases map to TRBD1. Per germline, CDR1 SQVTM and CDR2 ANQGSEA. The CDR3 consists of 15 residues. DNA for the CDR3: TGCAACGTTCTTCTAGACAGGGGGATAAATGAAAAACTGTTTTTT. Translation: CNVLLDRGINEKLFF.

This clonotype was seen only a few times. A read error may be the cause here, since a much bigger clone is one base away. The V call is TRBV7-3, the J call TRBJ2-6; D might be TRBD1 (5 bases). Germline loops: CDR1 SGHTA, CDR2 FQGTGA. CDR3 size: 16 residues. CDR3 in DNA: TGTGCCAGCAGCTTACAGGGATTCTCTGGGGCCAGCGTCCTGACTTTC. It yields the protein CASSLQGFSGASVLTF.

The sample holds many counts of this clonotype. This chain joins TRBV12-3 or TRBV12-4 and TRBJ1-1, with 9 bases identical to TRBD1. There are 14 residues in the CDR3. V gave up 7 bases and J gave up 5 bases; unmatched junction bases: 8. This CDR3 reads CASTPTGGWTEAFF. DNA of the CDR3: TGTGCCAGCACTCCAACAGGGGGCTGGACTGAAGCTTTCTTT.

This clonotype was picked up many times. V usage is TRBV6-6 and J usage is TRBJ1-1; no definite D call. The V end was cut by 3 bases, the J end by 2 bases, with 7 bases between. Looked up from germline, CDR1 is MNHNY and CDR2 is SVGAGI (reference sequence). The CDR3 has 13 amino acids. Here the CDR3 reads CASSYVKNTEAFF. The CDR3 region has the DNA TGTGCCAGCAGTTATGTTAAAAACACTGAAGCTTTCTTT.

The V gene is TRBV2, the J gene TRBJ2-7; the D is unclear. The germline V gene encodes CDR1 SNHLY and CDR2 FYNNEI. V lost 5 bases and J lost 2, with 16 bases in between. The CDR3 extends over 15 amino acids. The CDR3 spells CASSSQDGQTYEQYF. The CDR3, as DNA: TGTGCCAGCAGTTCCCAGGACGGCCAAACCTACGAGCAGTACTTC.

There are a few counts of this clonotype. CDR3 nucleotide sequence: TGTGCCAGCACCGAACCGCAGGGTATCGGGGACACTGAAGCTTTCTTT. It yields the protein CASTEPQGIGDTEAFF. The rearrangement uses TRBV28 and TRBJ1-1; D perhaps matches TRBD1 (5 bases). The CDR3 is 16 residues long. Trimming shortened V by 7 bases and J by 3 bases, and 21 bases separated the two germline ends. Germline CDR1 MDHEN, CDR2 SYDVKM.

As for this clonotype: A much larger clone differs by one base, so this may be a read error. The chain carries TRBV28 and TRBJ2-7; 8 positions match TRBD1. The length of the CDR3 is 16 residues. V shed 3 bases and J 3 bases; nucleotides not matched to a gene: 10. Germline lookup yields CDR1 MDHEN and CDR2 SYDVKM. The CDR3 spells CASSFPDRVSDYEQYF. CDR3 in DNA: TGTGCCAGCAGTTTCCCGGACAGGGTGTCGGACTACGAGCAGTACTTC.

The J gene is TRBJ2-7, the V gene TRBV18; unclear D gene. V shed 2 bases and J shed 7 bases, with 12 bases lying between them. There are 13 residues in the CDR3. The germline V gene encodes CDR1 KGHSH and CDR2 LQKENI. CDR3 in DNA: TGTGCCAGCTCACCAAACAGCTACAATGAGCAGTACTTC. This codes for CASSPNSYNEQYF.

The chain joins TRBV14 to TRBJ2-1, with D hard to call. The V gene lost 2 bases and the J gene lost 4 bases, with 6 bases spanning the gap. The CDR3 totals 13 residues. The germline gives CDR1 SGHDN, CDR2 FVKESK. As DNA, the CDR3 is TGTGCCAGCAGCCAAATTTCGTACAATGAGCAGTTCTTC. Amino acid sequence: CASSQISYNEQFF. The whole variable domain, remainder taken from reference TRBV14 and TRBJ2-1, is EAGVTQFPSHSVIEKGQTVTLRCDPISGHDNLYWYRRVMGKEIKFLLHFVKESKQDESGMPNNRFLAERTGGTYSTLKVQPAELEDSGVYFCASSQISYNEQFFGPGTRLTVL.

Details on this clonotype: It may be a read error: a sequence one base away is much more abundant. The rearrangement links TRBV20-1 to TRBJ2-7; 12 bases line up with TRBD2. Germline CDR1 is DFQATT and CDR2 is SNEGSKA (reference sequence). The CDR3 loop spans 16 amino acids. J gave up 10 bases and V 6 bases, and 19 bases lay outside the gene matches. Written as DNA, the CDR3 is TGCAGTGCCCCGGTCTCTAGCGGGGGGGTGGGAGAGCCCCAGTACTTC. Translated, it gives CSAPVSSGGVGEPQYF.

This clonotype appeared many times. In DNA form, the CDR3 reads TGCGCCAGCAGTCCCGGTGACAGGGACGGAGCCAAAAACATTCAGTACTTC. This translates into CASSPGDRDGAKNIQYF. The rearrangement links TRBV5-1 to TRBJ2-4; the match to TRBD1 covers 7 bases. This CDR3 has 17 amino acids. The ends lost 5 bases at V and 0 bases at J; junction bases unmatched: 11. CDR1 is SGHRS and CDR2 is YFSETQ in the germline V gene.

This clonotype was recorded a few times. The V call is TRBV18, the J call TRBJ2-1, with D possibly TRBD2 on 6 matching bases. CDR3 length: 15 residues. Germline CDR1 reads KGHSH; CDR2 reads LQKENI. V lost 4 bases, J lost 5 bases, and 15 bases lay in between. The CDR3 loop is CASSRWDLNDNEQFF. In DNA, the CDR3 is TGTGCCAGCTCACGCTGGGACTTGAACGACAATGAGCAGTTCTTC.

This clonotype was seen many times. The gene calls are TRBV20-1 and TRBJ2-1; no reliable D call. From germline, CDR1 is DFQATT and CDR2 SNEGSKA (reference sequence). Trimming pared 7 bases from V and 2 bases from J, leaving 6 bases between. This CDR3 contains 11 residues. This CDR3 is CSGGTYNEQFF. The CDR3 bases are TGCAGTGGTGGTACCTACAATGAGCAGTTCTTC.

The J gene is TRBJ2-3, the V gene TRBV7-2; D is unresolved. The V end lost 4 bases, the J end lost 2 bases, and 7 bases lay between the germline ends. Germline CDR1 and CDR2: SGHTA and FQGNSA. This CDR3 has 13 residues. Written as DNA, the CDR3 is TGTGCCAGCAGCTGGGTCACCACAGATACGCAGTATTTT. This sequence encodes CASSWVTTDTQYF.

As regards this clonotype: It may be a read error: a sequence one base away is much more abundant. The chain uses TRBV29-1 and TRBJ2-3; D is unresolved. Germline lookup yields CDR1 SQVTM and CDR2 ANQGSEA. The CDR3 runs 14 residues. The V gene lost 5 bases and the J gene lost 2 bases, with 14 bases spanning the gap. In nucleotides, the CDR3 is TGCAGCGTTAAACGTGACATCAACACAGATACGCAGTATTTT. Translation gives CSVKRDINTDTQYF.

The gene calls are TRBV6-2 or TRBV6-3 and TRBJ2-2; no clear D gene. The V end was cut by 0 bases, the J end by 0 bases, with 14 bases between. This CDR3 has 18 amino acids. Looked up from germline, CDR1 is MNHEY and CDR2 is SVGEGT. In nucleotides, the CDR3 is TGTGCCAGCAGTTACTCACCTCTTTCAGCTGCGAACACCGGGGAGCTGTTTTTT. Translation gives CASSYSPLSAANTGELFF.